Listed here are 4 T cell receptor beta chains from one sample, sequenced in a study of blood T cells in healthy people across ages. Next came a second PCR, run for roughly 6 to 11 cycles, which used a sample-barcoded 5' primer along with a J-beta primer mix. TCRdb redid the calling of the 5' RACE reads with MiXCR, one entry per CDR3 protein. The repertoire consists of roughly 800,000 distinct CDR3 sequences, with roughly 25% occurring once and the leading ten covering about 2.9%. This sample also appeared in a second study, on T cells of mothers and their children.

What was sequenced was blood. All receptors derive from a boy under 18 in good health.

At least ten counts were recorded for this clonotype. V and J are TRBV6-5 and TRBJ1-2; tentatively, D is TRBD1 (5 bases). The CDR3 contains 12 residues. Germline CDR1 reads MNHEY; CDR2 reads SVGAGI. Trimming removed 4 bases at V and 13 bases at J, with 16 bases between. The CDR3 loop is CASSFMGGVFTF. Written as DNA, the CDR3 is TGTGCCAGCAGTTTTATGGGGGGGGTGTTCACCTTC.

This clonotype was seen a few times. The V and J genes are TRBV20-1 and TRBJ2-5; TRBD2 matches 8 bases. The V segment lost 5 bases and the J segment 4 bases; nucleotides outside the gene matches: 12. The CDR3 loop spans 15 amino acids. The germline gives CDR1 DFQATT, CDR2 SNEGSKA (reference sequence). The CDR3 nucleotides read TGCAGTGCTGACGAAGCGGGGGTCTTGAGAGAGACCCAGTACTTC. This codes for CSADEAGVLRETQYF.

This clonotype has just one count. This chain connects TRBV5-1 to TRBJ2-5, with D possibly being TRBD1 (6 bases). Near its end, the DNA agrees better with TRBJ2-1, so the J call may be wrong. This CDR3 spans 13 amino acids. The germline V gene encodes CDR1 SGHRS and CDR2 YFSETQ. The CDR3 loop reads CASSLVVGAEQFF. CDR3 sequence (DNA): TGCGCCAGCAGCTTGGTGGTGGGGGCTGAGCAGTTCTTC.

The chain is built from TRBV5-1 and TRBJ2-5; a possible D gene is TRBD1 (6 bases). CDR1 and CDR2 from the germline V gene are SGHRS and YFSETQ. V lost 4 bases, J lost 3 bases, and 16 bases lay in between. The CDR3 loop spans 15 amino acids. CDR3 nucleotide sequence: TGCGCCAGCAGCCGCCGGGACATTTACGAAGAGACCCAGTACTTC. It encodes CASSRRDIYEETQYF. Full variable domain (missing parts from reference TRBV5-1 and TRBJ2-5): KAGVTQTPRYLIKTRGQQVTLSCSPISGHRSVSWYQQTPGQGLQFLFEYFSETQRNKGNFPGRFSGRQFSNSRSEMNVSTLELGDSALYLCASSRRDIYEETQYFGPGTRLLVL.